What follows are 6 T cell receptor beta chains derived from one specimen sequenced in a study of blood T cell repertoires in COVID-19. Produced via immunoSEQ multiplex PCR; TCRdb's table is partial and in-frame only. In the table there are around 50,000 clones, around 87% of which are singletons. Material: peripheral blood. The receptor set was obtained from a man aged 50 to 60 with active COVID-19.

This rearrangement joins TRBV7-2 to TRBJ2-3, with D possibly being TRBD1 (5 bases). The CDR3 contains 14 residues. In germline, CDR1 is SGHTA, CDR2 FQGNSA. V gave up 2 bases and J gave up 2 bases, with 8 bases separating them. CDR3 protein: CASSLIRDTDTQYF. CDR3 in DNA: TGTGCCAGCAGCTTAATCAGGGACACAGATACGCAGTATTTT.

The chain carries TRBV10-3 and TRBJ1-1, with 8 bases aligning to TRBD1. Germline V gene sequence: CDR1 ENHRY, CDR2 SYGVKD. The V gene end was trimmed by 6 bases and the J gene end by 5 bases; junction bases not matched to a gene: 5. The CDR3 is 13 amino acids. The CDR3 spells CAIRDRGGTEAFF. The CDR3 coding sequence is TGTGCCATCAGAGACAGGGGAGGGACTGAAGCTTTCTTT.

The rearrangement uses TRBV6-1 and TRBJ2-5; 12 bases map to TRBD2. The CDR3 loop spans 17 amino acids. Trimming removed 2 bases from V and 3 bases from J; junction bases left unmatched: 7. In germline, CDR1 is MNHNS, CDR2 SASEGT. CDR3 sequence: CASSEREWTSGKETQYF. CDR3 nucleotide sequence: TGTGCCAGCAGTGAAAGGGAATGGACTAGCGGGAAAGAGACCCAGTACTTC.

This clone is a singleton in its sample. The chain joins TRBV6-5 to TRBJ1-1; maybe TRBD1 (5 bases). Trimming took 2 bases from V and 3 from J, leaving 7 bases between them. Germline assignment: CDR1 MNHEY and CDR2 SVGAGI. The CDR3 runs to 13 residues. CDR3 nucleotide sequence: TGTGCCAGCAGTTACGGGGGGTACACTGAAGCTTTCTTT. This encodes CASSYGGYTEAFF.

The rearrangement uses TRBV3-1 (or the pseudogene TRBV3-2) and TRBJ1-5; a possible D gene is TRBD1 (5 bases). The CDR3 runs to 13 residues. The ends were cut back, 1 base at V and 7 bases at J, with 8 bases in the middle. Looked up from germline, CDR1 is LGHDT and CDR2 is YNNKEL (reference sequence). In nucleotides, the CDR3 is TGTGCCAGCAGCCAAGCAGGGCGGCAGCCCCAGCATTTT. As protein: CASSQAGRQPQHF.

The rearrangement uses TRBV28 and TRBJ2-1; 14 nucleotides align to TRBD2. With 5 bases clipped from V and 7 bases from J, the junction kept 13 bases outside the gene matches. This CDR3 has 18 residues. Germline V lookup: CDR1 MDHEN, CDR2 SYDVKM. This CDR3 is CASSTTKTSGRALNEQFF. CDR3 nucleotide sequence: TGTGCCAGCAGTACCACCAAGACTAGCGGGAGGGCCCTAAATGAGCAGTTCTTC.